A selection of T cell receptor beta chains follows, all from one sample in a study of neurological immune-mediated disorders. TCRdb called the 5' RACE reads again in MiXCR, with one record for every CDR3 protein. The sample includes some 83,000 distinct CDR3 sequences, approximately 2.4% seen only once; the top ten take about 1%. Sequenced input: PBMCs. These receptors came from a woman under 40 with multiple sclerosis. Each CDR3 is given with its conserved first and last residue. Clone size, where shown, is once, few, many, or a class for clones that have expanded.

clone size: many; J gene: TRBJ1-2; CDR3 length: 13; V gene: TRBV9; CDR3 protein: CASSVGAEYGYTF
clone size: many; J gene: TRBJ2-7; CDR3 length: 15; V gene: TRBV7-2; CDR3 protein: CASSLALAGGVEQYF
clone size: many; J gene: TRBJ2-5; CDR3 length: 13; V gene: TRBV12-3/TRBV12-4; CDR3 protein: CASSLLGGETQYF
clone size: many; J gene: TRBJ2-1; CDR3 length: 14; V gene: TRBV10-3; CDR3 protein: CAIREEGQYSEQFF
clone size: many; J gene: TRBJ2-7; CDR3 length: 18; V gene: TRBV5-6; CDR3 protein: CASTFGPRSGSTIYEQYF
clone size: many; J gene: TRBJ2-7; CDR3 length: 17; V gene: TRBV4-3; CDR3 protein: CASSQDAFRTVTYEQYF
clone size: many; J gene: TRBJ2-1; CDR3 length: 14; V gene: TRBV20-1; CDR3 protein: CSVPGDSSYNEQFF
clone size: many; J gene: TRBJ2-7; CDR3 length: 16; V gene: TRBV27; CDR3 protein: CASSLTIREPRDEQYF
clone size: many; J gene: TRBJ2-1; CDR3 length: 15; V gene: TRBV5-4; CDR3 protein: CASSLGTGGYNEQFF
clone size: many; J gene: TRBJ2-3; CDR3 length: 14; V gene: TRBV6-6; CDR3 protein: CASRGEGLTDTQYF
clone size: many; J gene: TRBJ2-5; CDR3 length: 13; V gene: TRBV5-1; CDR3 protein: CASSGEGVETQYF
clone size: many; J gene: TRBJ2-4; CDR3 length: 20; V gene: TRBV9; CDR3 protein: CASSVGDSGRVEGVKNIQYF
clone size: NA; J gene: TRBJ2-7; CDR3 length: 17; V gene: TRBV15; CDR3 protein: CATSRGWGSGSTYEQYF
clone size: many; J gene: TRBJ2-7; CDR3 length: 14; V gene: TRBV7-8; CDR3 protein: CASLLAGPGSEQYF
clone size: many; J gene: TRBJ2-7; CDR3 length: 13; V gene: TRBV3-1; CDR3 protein: CASRGDRDHEQYF
clone size: many; J gene: TRBJ2-3; CDR3 length: 15; V gene: TRBV5-6; CDR3 protein: CASSLRTGGGDTQYF
clone size: few; J gene: TRBJ2-7; CDR3 length: 15; V gene: TRBV12-3/TRBV12-4; CDR3 protein: CASSLQSLESYEQYF